The sample holds a few counts of the clone carrying this TCR beta chain. This sample stems from a study of blood T cells in healthy people across ages. The CDR3 is made up of 14 amino acids. V dropped 5 bases and J dropped 3; count of bases not matched to a gene: 3. Germline lookup yields CDR1 MNHNY and CDR2 SVGAGI (reference sequence). Next came a second PCR, run for about 6 to 12 cycles, which used a sample-barcoded 5' primer along with a J-beta primer mix. TCRdb re-derived calls from the 5' RACE reads in MiXCR, one entry per CDR3 protein. The sample contains 1,500,000 or so distinct CDR3 sequences, 35% to 45% of which appear only once.

This chain joins TRBV6-6 and TRBJ2-2; TRBD1 agrees at 7 bases. Material: blood. The TCR sequence derives from a woman in her late teens or twenties in good health. The CDR3 DNA is TGTGCCAGCAGTCCGACAGGGTACACCGGGGAGCTGTTTTTT. Protein sequence: CASSPTGYTGELFF.